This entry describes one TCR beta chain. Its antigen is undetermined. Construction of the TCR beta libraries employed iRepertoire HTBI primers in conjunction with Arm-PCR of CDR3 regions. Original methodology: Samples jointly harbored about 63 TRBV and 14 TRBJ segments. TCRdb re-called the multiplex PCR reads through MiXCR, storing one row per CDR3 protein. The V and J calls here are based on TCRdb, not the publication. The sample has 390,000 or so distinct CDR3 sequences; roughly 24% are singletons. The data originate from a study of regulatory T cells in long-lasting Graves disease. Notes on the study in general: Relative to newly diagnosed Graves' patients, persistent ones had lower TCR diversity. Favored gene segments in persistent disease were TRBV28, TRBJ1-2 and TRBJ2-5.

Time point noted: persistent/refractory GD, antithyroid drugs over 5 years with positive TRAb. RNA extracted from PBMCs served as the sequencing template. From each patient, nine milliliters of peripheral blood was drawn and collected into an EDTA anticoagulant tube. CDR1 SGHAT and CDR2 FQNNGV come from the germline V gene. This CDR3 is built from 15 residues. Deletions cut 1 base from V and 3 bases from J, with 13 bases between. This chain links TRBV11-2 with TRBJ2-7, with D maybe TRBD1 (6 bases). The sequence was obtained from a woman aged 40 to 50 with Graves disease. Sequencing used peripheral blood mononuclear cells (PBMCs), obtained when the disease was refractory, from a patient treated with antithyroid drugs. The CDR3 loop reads CASSLVPGAFYEQYF. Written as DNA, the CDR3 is TGTGCCAGCAGCTTAGTCCCAGGGGCGTTCTACGAGCAGTACTTC.